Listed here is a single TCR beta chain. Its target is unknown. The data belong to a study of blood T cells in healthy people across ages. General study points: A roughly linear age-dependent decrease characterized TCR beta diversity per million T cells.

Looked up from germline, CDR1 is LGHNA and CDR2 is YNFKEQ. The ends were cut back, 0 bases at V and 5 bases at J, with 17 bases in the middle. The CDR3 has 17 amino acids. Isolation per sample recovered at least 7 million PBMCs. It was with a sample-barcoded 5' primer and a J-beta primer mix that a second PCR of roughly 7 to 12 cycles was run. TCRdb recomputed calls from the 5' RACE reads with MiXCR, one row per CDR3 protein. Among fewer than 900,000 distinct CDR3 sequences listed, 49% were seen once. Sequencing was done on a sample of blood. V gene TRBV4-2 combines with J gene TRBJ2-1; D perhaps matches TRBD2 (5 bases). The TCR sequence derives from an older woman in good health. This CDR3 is CASSQDGTRLPDNEQFF. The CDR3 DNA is TGTGCCAGCAGCCAAGATGGTACTAGACTTCCTGACAATGAGCAGTTCTTC.